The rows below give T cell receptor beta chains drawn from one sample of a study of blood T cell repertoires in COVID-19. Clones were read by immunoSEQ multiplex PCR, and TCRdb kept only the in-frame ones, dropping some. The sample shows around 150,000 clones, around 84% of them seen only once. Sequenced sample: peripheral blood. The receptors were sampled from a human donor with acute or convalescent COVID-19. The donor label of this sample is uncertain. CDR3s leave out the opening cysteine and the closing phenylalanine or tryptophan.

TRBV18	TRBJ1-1	ASSPVPGKQGSQLNTEAF
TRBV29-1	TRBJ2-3	SVSGGTSDTQY
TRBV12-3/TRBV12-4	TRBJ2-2	ASSLTETGELF
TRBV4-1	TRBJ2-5	ASSQDRDSGSSRGETQY
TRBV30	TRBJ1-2	AKNGINYGYT
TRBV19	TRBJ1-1	ASSPPGTGKGTEAF
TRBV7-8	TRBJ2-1	ASSFTSLNYNEQF
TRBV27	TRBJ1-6	ASRTPGQGASPLH
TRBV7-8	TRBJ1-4	ASSPQWGGNEKLF
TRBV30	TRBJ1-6	AWSARLLSGSPLH
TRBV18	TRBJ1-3	ASSPTTGAGNTIY
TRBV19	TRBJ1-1	ASWPGGALNTEAF
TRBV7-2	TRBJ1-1	ASSPRRGLGTEAF